This TCR beta chain originates from a study of technical replicates of blood from four donors. Germline V lookup: CDR1 LNHDA, CDR2 SQIVND (reference sequence). This CDR3 has 16 residues. V shed 11 bases and J shed 3 bases, with 25 bases lying between them. Produced via immunoSEQ multiplex PCR; TCRdb's table is partial and in-frame only. This sample has some 49,000 clones, with 90% to 95% found just once. This sequence originates from a human donor in good health. Some clones in this sample may be carry-over from other donors' samples. The sequencing sample was made of PBMCs. The rearrangement uses TRBV19 and TRBJ1-1, with a tentative D call TRBD1 (6 bases). The CDR3 DNA reads TGTGCCCAGGGGCGAGCATGTTCACTAAGTGACACTGAAGCTTTCTTT. This codes for CAQGRACSLSDTEAFF.